The entry that follows covers one T cell receptor (beta chain) sequence. This receptor's antigen is unknown. Nothing much larger sits one base from this clone, and base qualities are not available. The sample comes from a study of OX40 agonist ivuxolimab in advanced cancers. General notes on the study: Ivuxolimab was a fully human IgG2 agonistic monoclonal antibody targeting the costimulatory receptor OX40 (CD134). Intravenous ivuxolimab was administered to patients every 2 weeks at six dose levels: 0.01, 0.1, 0.3, 1.5, 3 and 10 mg/kg. A male proportion of 82.7% and a mean age of 60 years, ranging from about 23 to 90, were recorded for the dose-escalation cohort. Of the approximately 50 patients in dose escalation, about 20 had hepatocellular carcinoma, roughly 15 had melanoma, 9 had renal cell carcinoma and 9 had head and neck cancer. Partial responses occurred in three dose-escalation patients: two with cutaneous melanoma and one with hepatocellular carcinoma. The purpose of peripheral TCRbeta sequencing was to test whether ivuxolimab changed TCR sequence diversity and led to clonal T-cell expansion. The paper describes the monotherapy dose-escalation part (N = 52 patients) of the phase I trial of ivuxolimab. Patients were allowed to have had prior anti-PD-1, anti-PD-L1 or anti-CTLA-4 therapy, and approximately 40% of the dose-escalation patients had been treated with checkpoint inhibitors. The research as a whole found: In the 0.1-3.0 mg/kg groups, partial responders had among the lowest normalized peripheral clonal expansion, particularly in CD8+ T cells. On average, CD8+ T cells showed more expanded clones than CD4+ T cells after ivuxolimab. Low levels of normalized T-cell clonal expansion were also seen in some patients who did not respond. The antigen specificity of the clonally expanded peripheral T cells was not determined. At doses of 0.1 to 3.0 mg/kg, clonal expansion of both CD4+ and CD8+ blood T cells was observed from baseline to week 6.

The trial excluded patients who had a history of autoimmune disease or were on systemic immunosuppression. Peripheral blood for TCR sequencing was drawn from every dose cohort at baseline, at cycle 4 day 1 and at cycle 7 day 1. The samples were taken from a phase I, first-in-human, multicenter, open-label dose-escalation trial of ivuxolimab. Adults with locally advanced or metastatic head and neck squamous cell, hepatocellular, melanoma or renal cell carcinoma were enrolled in the trial. Before TCR sequencing, CD4+ T cells and CD8+ T cells were sorted from peripheral blood as separate populations. V is pared back by 3 bases and J by 7 bases, with 10 bases lying between the germline termini. The CDR3 measures 12 amino acids from cysteine to phenylalanine. Only CDR3 DNA remains: 36 bases, in frame from the first base. Based on the germline V gene (reference sequence), the CDR1 and CDR2 sequences are WNHNN and SYGVQD.

For sequencing of the TCRbeta CDR3 region, genomic DNA was extracted from the sorted cells. The immunoSEQ Assay was used for sequencing of TCRbeta CDR3 regions. What TCRdb holds here is the immuneACCESS table cut down to in-frame rearrangements. Part of the clones is not present; checked against another copy, under half of the missing clones reflect an unresolved V gene, and the others are unexplained. This sample gives about 73,000 clones in total; around 89% of them show up just once. 0.4% to 0.65% of the sample is taken by the ten largest. The V and J segments used are TRBV10-1 and TRBJ2-7; confidence is insufficient to name the D gene. The material was CD4+ or CD8+ T cells sorted from blood, obtained in a trial of the OX40 agonist ivuxolimab. The sequence was collected from an adult with an advanced solid tumor such as melanoma, head and neck, liver or kidney cancer. The CDR3 region: CASSERVGEQYF. The nucleotide sequence reads TGCGCCAGCAGTGAAAGGGTTGGGGAGCAGTACTTC.